This TCR beta chain is drawn from a study of blood T cell repertoires in COVID-19. Study in general: Sources were T cells, B-cell-depleted T cells, or PBMCs; the material itself was cDNA or gDNA.

Study members were between about 18 and 100 years old and lived in roughly 24 US regions. Cohorts were determined from participant-reported clinical history. J lost 2 bases, V lost 3 bases, and 15 bases had no gene match. Germline assignment: CDR1 SEHNR and CDR2 FQNEAQ (reference sequence). There are 19 residues in the CDR3. Original methodology: Estimation of nucleated cell counts was performed using reference gene primer amplification. Profiled with immunoSEQ multiplex PCR; TCRdb holds only in-frame clones, not every one. V, J and clone size were drawn from that table, and D and trimming were deduced from the DNA. The repertoire has around 300,000 clones, about 90% of them found once; the top ten carry over 4%.

The clonotype was recovered from a woman aged 25-40 years who had recovered from COVID-19. The material sequenced was PBMCs or T cells enriched from blood (not recorded which). This sequence joins TRBV7-9 and TRBJ2-3; 9 bases align to TRBD2. In DNA form, the CDR3 reads TGTGCCAGCAGCTTTCCCGTCGGGGAGGCTAGCGGGGTCACAGATACGCAGTATTTT. Encoded protein: CASSFPVGEASGVTDTQYF. The full variable domain, rest sourced from reference TRBV7-9 and TRBJ2-3, is DTGVSQNPRHKITKRGQNVTFRCDPISEHNRLYWYRQTLGQGPEFLTYFQNEAQLEKSRLLSDRFSAERPKGSFSTLEIQRTEQGDSAMYLCASSFPVGEASGVTDTQYFGPGTRLTVL.